A single sample is the source of the 6 T cell receptor beta chains below, sequenced in a study of shared clonotypes between healthy human individuals. Here immunoSEQ multiplex PCR was the method, and the copy in TCRdb shows in-frame clones only, minus some. The sample records some 350,000 clones, under 80% being singletons. The source material was memory CD4+ T cells sorted from blood. Subset: CD45RA-negative fraction. These TCRs come from a young man in good health.

This chain joins TRBV5-5 and TRBJ2-3; D uncertain. Trimming left V 4 bases short and J 14 bases short, with 17 bases between. CDR3 length: 12 residues. Germline lookup yields CDR1 SGHKS and CDR2 YYEKEE (reference sequence). CDR3 region: CASSPTPPQWYF. The CDR3 region has the DNA TGTGCCAGCAGCCCCACCCCCCCACAGTGGTATTTT.

This sequence joins TRBV10-3 and TRBJ1-1; D gene uncertain. The CDR3 has 13 amino acids. Germline V gene lookup returns CDR1 ENHRY and CDR2 SYGVKD. Trimming cost V 10 bases and J 2 bases, with 14 bases left between them. CDR3 in amino acids: CATRRILNTEAFF. Here the CDR3 DNA reads TGTGCCACCCGGAGGATCCTAAACACTGAAGCTTTCTTT.

The V and J genes are TRBV6-1 and TRBJ2-3; D might be TRBD2 (6 bases). The germline CDR1 and CDR2 sequences are MNHNS and SASEGT. The CDR3 has 14 amino acids. With 8 bases removed from V and 3 bases from J, the gap between germline ends came to 15 bases. CDR3: CASGGLVRTDTQYF. The CDR3 region has the DNA TGTGCCAGCGGAGGGCTGGTAAGGACAGATACGCAGTATTTT.

The chain carries TRBV9 and TRBJ2-5; no firm D call. Germline values: CDR1 SGDLS, CDR2 YYNGEE. There are 14 residues in the CDR3. The germline V and J ends were trimmed by 4 bases and 2 bases, with 12 bases remaining between them. CDR3 sequence reads: CASSSGHRQETQYF. The CDR3 DNA sequence: TGTGCCAGCAGCTCGGGTCATCGGCAAGAGACCCAGTACTTC.

This chain uses TRBV30 with TRBJ2-1; 8 positions agree with TRBD1. Germline V lookup: CDR1 GTSNPN, CDR2 SVGIG (reference sequence). V was clipped by 4 bases and J by 7 bases; unmatched bases: 9. The CDR3 is 14 residues long. Here the CDR3 DNA reads TGTGCCTGGACCCGGACAGGGACGTATAATGAGCAGTTCTTC. Protein: CAWTRTGTYNEQFF. Full variable domain (missing parts from reference TRBV30 and TRBJ2-1): SQTIHQWPATLVQPVGSPLSLECTVEGTSNPNLYWYRQAAGRGLQLLFYSVGIGQISSEVPQNLSASRPQDRQFILSSKKLLLSDSGFYLCAWTRTGTYNEQFFGPGTRLTVL.

J is TRBJ1-3 and V is TRBV6-4, with D unclear. The V and J ends lost 3 bases and 4 bases respectively, with 7 bases between them. The CDR3 length is 13 residues. Germline CDR1 reads MRHNA; CDR2 reads SNTAGT. CDR3 nucleotides: TGTGCCAGCAGTGAGTCACAGGGAAACACCATATATTTT. The encoded protein is CASSESQGNTIYF.